This entry lists 27 T cell receptor beta chains sequenced from one sample in a study of cytomegalovirus exposure and HLA in healthy donors. The PCR used 60 Vbeta and 13 Jbeta primers. Method: immunoSEQ multiplex PCR; TCRdb's copy keeps in-frame clones and lacks some. There are about 130,000 clones in the sample; about 74% occur only once, and approximately 7.2% lies in the top ten. The sequenced sample was PBMCs. The source is a male donor in good health and CMV-seronegative.

The chain is built from TRBV19 and TRBJ1-2; maybe TRBD1 (6 bases). Between the trimmed V and J ends, which lost 7 bases and 8 bases, there was a span of 23 bases. The CDR3 loop spans 15 amino acids. Per the germline V gene, CDR1 is LNHDA and CDR2 is SQIVND (reference sequence). The CDR3 loop is CASTTTWGRARGYTF. CDR3 sequence (DNA): TGTGCCAGTACCACCACCTGGGGGCGCGCTCGGGGCTACACCTTC.

V and J are TRBV6-1 and TRBJ2-7; 8 bases map to TRBD1. With 4 bases clipped from V and 2 bases from J, the junction kept 16 bases outside the gene matches. The CDR3 is 18 residues long. The germline V gene has CDR1 MNHNS and CDR2 SASEGT. The CDR3 loop reads CASSALRQGTLRAYEQYF. The CDR3, as DNA: TGTGCCAGCAGTGCCCTCAGACAGGGGACATTAAGGGCCTACGAGCAGTACTTC.

The V and J genes are TRBV6-1 and TRBJ2-3; D is ambiguous. The CDR3 spans 15 residues. Trimming left V 8 bases short and J 1 base short, with 16 bases between. Looked up from germline, CDR1 is MNHNS and CDR2 is SASEGT. CDR3 residues: CASSTGSRGTDTQYF. The CDR3 DNA reads TGTGCCAGCTCCACCGGGTCGAGAGGCACAGATACGCAGTATTTT.

The V and J genes are TRBV7-8 and TRBJ1-1; tentative D call: TRBD1 (5 bases). Germline V gene sequence: CDR1 SGHVS, CDR2 FQNEAQ. The CDR3 is 15 amino acids. V lost 0 bases and J 1 base, leaving 9 bases between the germline ends. The CDR3 bases are TGTGCCAGCAGCTTAGCGTGGACAAGGAACACTGAAGCTTTCTTT. Its protein is CASSLAWTRNTEAFF.

This chain links TRBV11-2 with TRBJ2-2; 8 positions agree with TRBD1. From germline, CDR1 is SGHAT and CDR2 FQNNGV. The CDR3 consists of 17 residues. The trim removed 0 bases at V and 5 bases at J, leaving 8 bases unmatched. CDR3 protein: CASSLDWGRGPTGELFF. In DNA, the CDR3 is TGTGCCAGCAGCTTAGATTGGGGCAGGGGGCCTACCGGGGAGCTGTTTTTT.

V and J are TRBV10-2 and TRBJ2-5, with D perhaps matching TRBD1 (6 bases). The CDR3 runs to 16 residues. Trimming pared 4 bases from V and 5 bases from J, leaving 20 bases between. Germline V lookup: CDR1 WSHSY, CDR2 SAAADI. CDR3 in DNA: TGCGCCAGCAGTGCGGGCAGGGGCCGGCCGGGGGAGACCCAGTACTTC. Translating it yields CASSAGRGRPGETQYF.

This clone was detected only once. The V gene is TRBV7-9, the J gene TRBJ2-7; weak D call: TRBD1 (6 bases). The V end was cut by 3 bases, the J end by 2 bases, with 8 bases between. The CDR3 is made up of 13 amino acids. Germline-derived CDR1 and CDR2 are SEHNR and FQNEAQ (reference sequence). The CDR3 loop reads CASSLTGPYEQYF. For the CDR3, the DNA is TGTGCCAGCAGCTTGACAGGCCCCTACGAGCAGTACTTC.

V gene TRBV15 combines with J gene TRBJ2-5; 12 positions agree with TRBD2. J lost 1 base, V lost 1 base, and 7 bases had no gene match. The CDR3 extends over 18 amino acids. Germline CDR1 is LNHNV and CDR2 is YYDKDF (reference sequence). The CDR3 DNA is TGTGCCACCAGCAGAGGACTAGCGGGAGCTGTTTTCCAAGAGACCCAGTACTTC. It specifies CATSRGLAGAVFQETQYF. Looking up the rest from reference TRBV15 and TRBJ2-5 gives the full variable domain: DAMVIQNPRYQVTQFGKPVTLSCSQTLNHNVMYWYQQKSSQAPKLLFHYYDKDFNNEADTPDNFQSRRPNTSFCFLDIRSPGLGDTAMYLCATSRGLAGAVFQETQYFGPGTRLLVL.

This sequence joins TRBV14 and TRBJ1-3, with no clear D. The V and J ends lost 5 bases and 0 bases respectively, with 23 bases between them. Germline CDR1 SGHDN, CDR2 FVKESK. The CDR3 length is 19 residues. The CDR3 spells CASSNLGAIRPSSGNTIYF. The CDR3 DNA reads TGTGCCAGCAGCAACTTAGGAGCAATCCGCCCCAGCTCTGGAAACACCATATATTTT. Looking up the rest from reference TRBV14 and TRBJ1-3 gives the full variable domain: EAGVTQFPSHSVIEKGQTVTLRCDPISGHDNLYWYRRVMGKEIKFLLHFVKESKQDESGMPNNRFLAERTGGTYSTLKVQPAELEDSGVYFCASSNLGAIRPSSGNTIYFGEGSWLTVV.

The rearrangement joins TRBV11-1 to TRBJ2-5, with 9 nucleotides matching TRBD1. CDR3 length equals 13 residues. The J segment lost 5 bases and the V segment lost 5 bases, leaving 3 bases of the junction unmatched. CDR1 and CDR2 (germline): SGHAT, FQDESV (reference sequence). In nucleotides, the CDR3 is TGTGCCAGCAGCCGGACAGGGGACGAGACCCAGTACTTC. Translated, it gives CASSRTGDETQYF.

The CDR3 region is CASSLRTGRSYEQYF. The CDR3 region has the DNA TGTGCCAGCAGTCTGAGGACAGGGAGGAGCTACGAGCAGTACTTC. J is TRBJ2-7 and V is TRBV27; TRBD1 agrees at 8 bases. Per the germline V gene, CDR1 is MNHEY and CDR2 is SMNVEV (reference sequence). The CDR3 is 15 amino acids. The J segment lost 3 bases and the V segment lost 5 bases, leaving 9 bases of the junction unmatched.

This clone was observed once. The chain uses TRBV21-1 and TRBJ2-5; the table's TRBD1 call for D was not verified on the DNA. TRBV21-1 is flagged as a pseudogene. The CDR3 totals 16 residues. The CDR3 spells CASSKRYEGAGETQYF. Here the CDR3 DNA reads TGTGCCAGCAGCAAAAGGTACGAAGGGGCCGGAGAGACCCAGTACTTC.

The chain joins TRBV30 to TRBJ1-2; tentatively, D is TRBD1 (5 bases). Per germline, CDR1 GTSNPN and CDR2 SVGIG (reference sequence). There are 13 residues in the CDR3. The germline V and J ends were trimmed by 0 bases and 4 bases, with 9 bases remaining between them. In DNA form, the CDR3 reads TGTGCCTGGAGTGTAACAGGTGGCTATGGCTACACCTTC. Amino acid sequence: CAWSVTGGYGYTF. Looking up the rest from reference TRBV30 and TRBJ1-2 gives the full variable domain: SQTIHQWPATLVQPVGSPLSLECTVEGTSNPNLYWYRQAAGRGLQLLFYSVGIGQISSEVPQNLSASRPQDRQFILSSKKLLLSDSGFYLCAWSVTGGYGYTFGSGTRLTVV.

J is TRBJ2-5 and V is TRBV6-5; 8 bases agree with TRBD2. The CDR3 runs to 14 residues. With V trimmed by 6 bases and J by 7 bases, 10 bases remained unmatched. Germline lookup yields CDR1 MNHEY and CDR2 SVGAGI. CDR3 residues: CASRAGGNKGTQYF. CDR3 nucleotides: TGTGCCAGCAGGGCGGGGGGAAACAAAGGGACCCAGTACTTC.

The V gene is TRBV15, the J gene TRBJ2-3; TRBD1 matches 7 bases. The germline gives CDR1 LNHNV, CDR2 YYDKDF (reference sequence). This CDR3 contains 14 residues. J lost 4 bases, V lost 8 bases, and 9 bases had no gene match. The CDR3 is CATSTGSWPDTQYF. CDR3 bases: TGTGCCACCTCGACAGGGTCTTGGCCAGATACGCAGTATTTT.

V usage is TRBV9 and J usage is TRBJ2-7; 8 nucleotides line up with TRBD2. The CDR3 runs 14 residues. The V gene's germline CDR1 is SGDLS and CDR2 YYNGEE. V lost 0 bases, J lost 2 bases, and 1 base stayed unmatched. This CDR3 is CASSVAGGPYEQYF. CDR3 in DNA: TGTGCCAGCAGCGTAGCGGGAGGGCCCTACGAGCAGTACTTC.

The chain couples TRBV19 to TRBJ2-2, with D possibly TRBD2 on 6 matching bases. The CDR3 covers 15 residues. The germline CDR1 and CDR2 sequences are LNHDA and SQIVND (reference sequence). V was shortened by 5 bases and J by 4 bases, with 14 bases between the two germline ends. CDR3 in DNA: TGTGCCAGTAGTCCTTACCAGGAGGGCACCGGGGAGCTGTTTTTT. Encoded protein: CASSPYQEGTGELFF. The entire variable domain, with the rest obtained from reference TRBV19 and TRBJ2-2, is as follows: DGGITQSPKYLFRKEGQNVTLSCEQNLNHDAMYWYRQDPGQGLRLIYYSQIVNDFQKGDIAEGYSVSREKKESFPLTVTSAQKNPTAFYLCASSPYQEGTGELFFGEGSRLTVL.

The rearrangement uses TRBV5-4 and TRBJ1-2; TRBD1 agrees at 8 bases. Germline V lookup: CDR1 SGHNT, CDR2 YYREEE (reference sequence). The CDR3 is 16 residues long. V shed 2 bases, J shed 8 bases, and the junction held 14 bases outside the gene matches. CDR3 DNA: TGTGCCAGCAGCTTCATTGCCACAGGGGGTATGGGGGGCTACACCTTC. As protein: CASSFIATGGMGGYTF.

As for this clone: The sample contains more than one DNA sequence encoding this CDR3. The CDR3 sequence is CASSLYRGETQYF. In DNA, the CDR3 is TGTGCCAGCAGCCTTTATCGGGGAGAGACCCAGTACTTC. The J gene is TRBJ2-5, the V gene TRBV14, with D tentatively TRBD2 (5 bases). The CDR3 contains 13 residues. The V end was cut by 4 bases, the J end by 4 bases, with 10 bases between. Germline V gene data show CDR1 as SGHDN and CDR2 as FVKESK.

This clone was found once. The chain is built from TRBV6-1 and TRBJ1-2; D unresolved. The CDR3 is made up of 13 amino acids. Germline lookup yields CDR1 MNHNS and CDR2 SASEGT. V was clipped by 7 bases and J by 13 bases, with 22 bases between them. The CDR3: CASKGPRVFGGTF. In DNA form, the CDR3 reads TGTGCCAGCAAAGGCCCTAGGGTATTCGGAGGCACCTTC.

The rearrangement uses TRBV29-1 and TRBJ2-1, with D perhaps TRBD2 (5 bases). Trimming cost V 0 bases and J 2 bases, with 11 bases left between them. Germline V gene lookup returns CDR1 SQVTM and CDR2 ANQGSEA. This CDR3 comprises 15 residues. The CDR3 DNA reads as TGCAGCGTTGAAGAAGCGGTTACAACCTACAATGAGCAGTTCTTC. Protein: CSVEEAVTTYNEQFF.

The V and J genes are TRBV30 and TRBJ2-7; TRBD2 agrees at 14 bases. This CDR3 has 14 amino acids. V trimming: 2 bases; J trimming: 6 bases; junction bases outside the gene matches: 3. The germline V gene encodes CDR1 GTSNPN and CDR2 SVGIG (reference sequence). CDR3: CAWSRLAGGLEQYF. In nucleotides, the CDR3 is TGTGCCTGGAGTAGACTAGCGGGGGGGCTCGAGCAGTACTTC.

This clone was seen a handful of times. This chain connects TRBV9 to TRBJ2-7; TRBD1 aligns across 11 bases. V shed 0 bases, J shed 4 bases, and the junction held 3 bases outside the gene matches. The CDR3 runs to 15 residues. Germline-derived CDR1 and CDR2 are SGDLS and YYNGEE. The CDR3, as DNA: TGTGCCAGCAGCGTAGGGACAGGGGGCGGGTACGAGCAGTACTTC. It encodes CASSVGTGGGYEQYF.

The chain recombines TRBV19 with TRBJ1-1; maybe TRBD1 (5 bases). The CDR3 loop spans 18 amino acids. Trimming removed 3 bases from V and 4 bases from J, with 24 bases in between. Germline lookup yields CDR1 LNHDA and CDR2 SQIVND (reference sequence). The CDR3 reads CASSMRWSVGARGTEAFF. For the CDR3, the DNA is TGTGCCAGTAGTATGAGATGGTCTGTCGGGGCGCGGGGCACTGAAGCTTTCTTT.

This sequence joins TRBV30 and TRBJ2-7, with 11 bases that match TRBD2. The junction had 7 bases not matched to a gene; V was cut back by 1 base and J by 5 bases. The CDR3 sequence is 15 residues long. Germline V lookup: CDR1 GTSNPN, CDR2 SVGIG (reference sequence). CDR3 nucleotide sequence: TGTGCCTGGAGTGCGCTAGCGGGAGGAACACACGAGCAGTACTTC. Residues: CAWSALAGGTHEQYF.

The chain has TRBV19 and TRBJ2-5; TRBD2 agrees at 12 bases. The CDR3 has 18 amino acids. Losses at the gene ends were 3 bases for V and 5 bases for J; bases not matched to a gene: 13. Per the germline V gene, CDR1 is LNHDA and CDR2 is SQIVND (reference sequence). The CDR3 loop is CASSMWGLAGTTRETQYF. CDR3 nucleotides: TGTGCCAGTAGTATGTGGGGACTAGCGGGTACCACACGGGAGACCCAGTACTTC.

The chain employs TRBV5-8 and TRBJ1-6; D uncertain. V was shortened by 0 bases and J by 7 bases, with 14 bases between the two germline ends. The CDR3 totals 16 residues. Germline V gene lookup returns CDR1 SGHTS and CDR2 YDEGEE. CDR3 bases: TGTGCCAGCAGCTTGGCGTCGGGGTATAGGAATTCACCCCTCCACTTT. This codes for CASSLASGYRNSPLHF.